This TCR beta chain emerged from a study of shared clonotypes between healthy human individuals. This clone came up once. As yet, its antigen is unknown. Clones were read by immunoSEQ multiplex PCR, and TCRdb kept only the in-frame ones, dropping some. The repertoire has 2 million to 2.5 million clones, 90% to 95% of them found once; the top ten carry roughly 0.13%. This CDR3 is 15 amino acids long. Germline-derived CDR1 and CDR2 are MNHEY and SVGAGI. The V segment lost 5 bases and the J segment 8 bases; nucleotides outside the gene matches: 10. Notes on the study in general: Clonotypes that were shared across a handful of donors made up about 5.1% of naive CD4 clonotypes.

The clonotype was recovered from a young man in good health. Material for sequencing was naive CD4+ T cells sorted from blood. Noted subset: CD45RA+ positively selected. This chain connects TRBV6-5 to TRBJ1-4, with TRBD1 matching 8 bases. The CDR3 sequence: CASSNQQGVNEKLFF. The DNA for the CDR3 is TGTGCCAGCAGTAATCAACAGGGGGTAAACGAAAAACTGTTTTTT.